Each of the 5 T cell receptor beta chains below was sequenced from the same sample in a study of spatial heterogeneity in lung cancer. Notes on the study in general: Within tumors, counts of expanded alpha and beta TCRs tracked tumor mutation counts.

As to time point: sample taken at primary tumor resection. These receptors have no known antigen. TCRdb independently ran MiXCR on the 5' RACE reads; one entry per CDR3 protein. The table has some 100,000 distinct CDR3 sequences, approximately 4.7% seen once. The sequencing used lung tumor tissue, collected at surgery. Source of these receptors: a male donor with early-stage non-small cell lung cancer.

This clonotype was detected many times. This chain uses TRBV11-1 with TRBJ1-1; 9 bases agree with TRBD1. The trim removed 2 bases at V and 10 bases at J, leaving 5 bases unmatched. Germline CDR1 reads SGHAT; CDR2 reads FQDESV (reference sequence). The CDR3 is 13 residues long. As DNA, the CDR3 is TGTGCCAGCAGCTTAACGACAGGGGGTTCAGCTTTCTTT. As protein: CASSLTTGGSAFF.

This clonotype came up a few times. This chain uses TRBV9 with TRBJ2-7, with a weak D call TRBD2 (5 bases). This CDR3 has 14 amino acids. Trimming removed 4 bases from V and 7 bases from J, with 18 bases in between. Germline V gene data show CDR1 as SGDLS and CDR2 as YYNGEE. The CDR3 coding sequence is TGTGCCAGCAGCCCGTGGAGCGGCTCGGGGGAGCAGTACTTC. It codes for CASSPWSGSGEQYF.

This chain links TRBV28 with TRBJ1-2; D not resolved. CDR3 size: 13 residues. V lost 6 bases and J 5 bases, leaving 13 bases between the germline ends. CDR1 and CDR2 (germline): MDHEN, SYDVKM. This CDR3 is CASRTPTVYGYTF. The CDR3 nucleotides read TGTGCCAGCAGAACCCCAACTGTTTATGGCTACACCTTC.

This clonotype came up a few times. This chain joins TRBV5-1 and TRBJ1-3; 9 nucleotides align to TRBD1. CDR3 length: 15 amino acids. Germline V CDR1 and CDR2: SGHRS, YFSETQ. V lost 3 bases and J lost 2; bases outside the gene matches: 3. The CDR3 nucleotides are TGCGCCAGCAGCTCGCGGACAGGGGCTGGAAACACCATATATTTT. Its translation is CASSSRTGAGNTIYF.

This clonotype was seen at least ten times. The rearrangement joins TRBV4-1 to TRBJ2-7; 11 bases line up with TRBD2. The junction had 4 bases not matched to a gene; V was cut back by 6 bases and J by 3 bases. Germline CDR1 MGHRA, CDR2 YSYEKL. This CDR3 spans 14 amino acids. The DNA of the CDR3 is TGCGCCAGCAGACCACTAGCGGGAGACTACGAGCAGTACTTC. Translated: CASRPLAGDYEQYF.